The present T cell receptor beta chain was sequenced within a study of T cells in localized non-small cell lung cancer. Study results and caveats: Adjacent lung tissue had a median around 50 of the top 100 clones found in the tumor. There was higher T cell clonality in uninvolved adjacent lung than in tumor, and it was highest there.

V was cut by 2 bases and J by 6 bases, with 16 bases left in between. The germline V gene has CDR1 SGHVS and CDR2 FNYEAQ. CDR3 size: 16 residues. A word on this clone: Its antigen is not known.

The data were produced by immunoSEQ multiplex PCR, yet TCRdb's version contains in-frame clones alone and is incomplete. The data show tens of thousands of clones, with approximately 72% seen just once and about 38% held by the top ten. The TCR originated in a male donor aged 60 or over with stage II squamous cell lung carcinoma. The genes are TRBV7-6 and TRBJ2-2; a possible D gene is TRBD2 (5 bases). Specimen: peripheral blood, collected before any cancer treatment. CDR3 amino acids: CASSLRGQAGAGELFF. In nucleotides, the CDR3 is TGTGCCAGCAGCTTACGAGGGCAGGCCGGTGCCGGGGAGCTGTTTTTT.